Below, 6 T cell receptor beta chains from the same sample are listed, as sequenced in a study of T cells in Graves' hyperthyroidism and ophthalmopathy. RNA transcripts yielded amplified TCR beta CDR3 regions. HTBI primers drove first-round RT-PCR of the TCR CDR3. TCRdb redid the calling of the multiplex PCR reads with MiXCR, one entry per CDR3 protein. Here the sample spans some 510,000 distinct CDR3 sequences, 20% being singletons. The sequenced sample was blood. The receptors come from a man younger than 35 with Graves' hyperthyroidism.

This clonotype was seen repeatedly, ten times or more. CDR3 in amino acids: CASSLAWEETQYF. As DNA, the CDR3 is TGTGCCAGCAGCTTAGCGTGGGAGGAGACCCAGTACTTC. The J gene is TRBJ2-5, the V gene TRBV7-9, with D maybe TRBD2 (5 bases). The CDR3 runs 13 residues. V lost 0 bases to trimming and J lost 5 bases, with 7 bases between them. The V gene's germline CDR1 is SEHNR and CDR2 FQNEAQ (reference sequence).

Regarding this clonotype: A much larger clonotype is one base distant, so this may be a read error. This sequence joins TRBV9 and TRBJ1-2; 8 nucleotides line up with TRBD1. The CDR3 contains 15 residues. Germline CDR1 reads SGDLS; CDR2 reads YYNGEE. CDR3 nucleotides: TGTGCCGGCAGCGGAAACAGGGGGTCCAACTATGGCTACACCTTC. Translation gives CAGSGNRGSNYGYTF.

The rearrangement uses TRBV11-2 and TRBJ1-3; 8 bases agree with TRBD1. Germline CDR1 reads SGHAT; CDR2 reads FQNNGV. The CDR3 extends over 18 amino acids. Trimming took 1 base from V and 4 from J; bases not matched to a gene: 12. CDR3: CASSLGTGRRLPGNTIYF. As DNA, the CDR3 is TGTGCCAGCAGCTTAGGGACAGGGCGCCGACTTCCCGGAAACACCATATATTTT. Looking up the rest from reference TRBV11-2 and TRBJ1-3 gives the full variable domain: EAGVAQSPRYKIIEKRQSVAFWCNPISGHATLYWYQQILGQGPKLLIQFQNNGVVDDSQLPKDRFSAERLKGVDSTLKIQPAKLEDSAVYLCASSLGTGRRLPGNTIYFGEGSWLTVV.

This clonotype has a handful of counts. This chain joins TRBV7-9 and TRBJ2-7; 11 nucleotides agree with TRBD2. CDR3 length: 15 residues. Germline assignment: CDR1 SEHNR and CDR2 FQNEAQ (reference sequence). After removal of 4 bases from V and 7 bases from J, the junction contained 9 bases not matched to a gene. CDR3 bases: TGTGCCAGCAGCTCCCGAACTAGCGGGGGCGTGGAGCAGTACTTC. It codes for CASSSRTSGGVEQYF.

The chain couples TRBV6-1 to TRBJ1-1; D not certain. V was trimmed by 7 bases and J by 5 bases, leaving 14 bases between them. Germline V lookup: CDR1 MNHNS, CDR2 SASEGT. This CDR3 spans 13 amino acids. As DNA, the CDR3 is TGTGCCAGCATAATGGTCAGTTCAACTGAAGCTTTCTTT. This translates into CASIMVSSTEAFF.

Ten or more counts support this clonotype. The chain combines TRBV12-3 or TRBV12-4 with TRBJ2-2; the match to TRBD1 covers 9 bases. V trimming: 9 bases; J trimming: 5 bases; junction bases outside the gene matches: 7. This CDR3 contains 14 residues. The CDR3, as DNA: TGTGCCAGTGGGGTGACAGGGGGAACCGGGGAGCTGTTTTTT. This sequence encodes CASGVTGGTGELFF.